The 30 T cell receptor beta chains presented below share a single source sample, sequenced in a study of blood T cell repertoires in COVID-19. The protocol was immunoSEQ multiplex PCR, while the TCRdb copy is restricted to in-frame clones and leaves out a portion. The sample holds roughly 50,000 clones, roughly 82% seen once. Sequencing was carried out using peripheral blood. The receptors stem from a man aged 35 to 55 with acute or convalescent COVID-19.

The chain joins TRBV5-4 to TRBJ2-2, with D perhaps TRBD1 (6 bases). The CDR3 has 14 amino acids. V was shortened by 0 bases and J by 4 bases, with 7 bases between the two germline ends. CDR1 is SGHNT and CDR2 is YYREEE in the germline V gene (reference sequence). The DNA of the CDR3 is TGTGCCAGCAGCTTGGTCAGGGGCACCGGGGAGCTGTTTTTT. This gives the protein CASSLVRGTGELFF.

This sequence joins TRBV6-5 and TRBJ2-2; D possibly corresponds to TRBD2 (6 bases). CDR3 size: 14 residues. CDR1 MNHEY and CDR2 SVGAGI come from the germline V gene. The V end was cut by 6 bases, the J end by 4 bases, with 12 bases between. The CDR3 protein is CASRYQGGTGELFF. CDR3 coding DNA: TGTGCCAGCAGATACCAGGGAGGCACCGGGGAGCTGTTTTTT.

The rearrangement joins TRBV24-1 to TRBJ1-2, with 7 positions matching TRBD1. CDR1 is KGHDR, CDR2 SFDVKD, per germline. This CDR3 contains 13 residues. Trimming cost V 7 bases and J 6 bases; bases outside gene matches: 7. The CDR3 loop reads CATSRGIADGYTF. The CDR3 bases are TGTGCCACCAGCAGGGGGATAGCTGATGGCTACACCTTC.

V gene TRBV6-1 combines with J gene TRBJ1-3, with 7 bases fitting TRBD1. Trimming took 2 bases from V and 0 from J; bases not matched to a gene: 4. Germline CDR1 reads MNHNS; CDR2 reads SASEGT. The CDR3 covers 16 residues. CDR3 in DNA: TGTGCCAGCAGTGAACAGACAGGGAACTCTGGAAACACCATATATTTT. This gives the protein CASSEQTGNSGNTIYF.

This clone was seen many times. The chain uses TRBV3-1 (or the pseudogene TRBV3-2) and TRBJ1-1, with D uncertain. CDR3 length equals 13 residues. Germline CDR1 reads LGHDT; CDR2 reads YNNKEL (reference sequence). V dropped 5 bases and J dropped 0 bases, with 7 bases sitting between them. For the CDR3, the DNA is TGTGCCAGCAGCTCGAGGATGAACACTGAAGCTTTCTTT. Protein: CASSSRMNTEAFF.

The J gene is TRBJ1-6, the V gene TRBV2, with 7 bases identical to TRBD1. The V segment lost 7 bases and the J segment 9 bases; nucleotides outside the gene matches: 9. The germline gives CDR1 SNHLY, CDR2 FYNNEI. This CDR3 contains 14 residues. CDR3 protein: CASKKTGLGSPLHF. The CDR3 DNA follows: TGTGCCAGCAAAAAGACAGGGCTCGGTTCACCCCTCCACTTT.

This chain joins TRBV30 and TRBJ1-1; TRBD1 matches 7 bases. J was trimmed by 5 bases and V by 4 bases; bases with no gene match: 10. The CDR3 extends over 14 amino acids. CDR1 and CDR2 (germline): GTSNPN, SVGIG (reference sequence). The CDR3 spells CAWKFSGGKTEAFF. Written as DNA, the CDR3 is TGTGCCTGGAAATTTTCAGGGGGTAAGACTGAAGCTTTCTTT.

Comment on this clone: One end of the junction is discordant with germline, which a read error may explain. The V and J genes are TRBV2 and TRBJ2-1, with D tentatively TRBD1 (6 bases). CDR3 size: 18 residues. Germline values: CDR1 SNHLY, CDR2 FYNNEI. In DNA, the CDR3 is TGTGCCAGCAGATTCAGGGGAAACGGGCTAGAGAGCTACAATCAGCAGTTCTTC. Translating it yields CASRFRGNGLESYNQQFF.

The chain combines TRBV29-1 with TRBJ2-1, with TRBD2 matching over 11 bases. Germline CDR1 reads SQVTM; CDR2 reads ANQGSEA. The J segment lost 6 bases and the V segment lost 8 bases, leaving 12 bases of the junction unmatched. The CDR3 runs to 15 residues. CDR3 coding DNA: TGCAGCTTACGATCCGGGACTAGCGGTGGCAATGAGCAGTTCTTC. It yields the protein CSLRSGTSGGNEQFF.

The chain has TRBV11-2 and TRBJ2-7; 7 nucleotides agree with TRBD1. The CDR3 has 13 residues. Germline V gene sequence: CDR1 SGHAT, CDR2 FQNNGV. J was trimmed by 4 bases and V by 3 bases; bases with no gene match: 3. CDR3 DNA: TGTGCCAGCAGCTTTACCAGGGGGTACGAGCAGTACTTC. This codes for CASSFTRGYEQYF.

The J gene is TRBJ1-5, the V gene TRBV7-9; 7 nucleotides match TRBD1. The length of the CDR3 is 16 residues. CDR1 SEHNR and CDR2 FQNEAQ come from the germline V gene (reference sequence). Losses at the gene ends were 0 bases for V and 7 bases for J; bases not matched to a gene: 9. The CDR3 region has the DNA TGTGCCAGCAGCTTAGCAGATGGTTCAGGGGGACAGCCCCAGCATTTT. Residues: CASSLADGSGGQPQHF.

CDR3: CASSGTGDTDTQYF. DNA of the CDR3: TGTGCCAGCAGTGGGACAGGGGACACAGATACGCAGTATTTT. The chain combines TRBV6-4 with TRBJ2-3, with 9 bases lining up with TRBD1. V lost 4 bases and J lost 2; bases outside the gene matches: 1. Germline V CDR1 and CDR2: MRHNA, SNTAGT. The CDR3 has 14 amino acids.

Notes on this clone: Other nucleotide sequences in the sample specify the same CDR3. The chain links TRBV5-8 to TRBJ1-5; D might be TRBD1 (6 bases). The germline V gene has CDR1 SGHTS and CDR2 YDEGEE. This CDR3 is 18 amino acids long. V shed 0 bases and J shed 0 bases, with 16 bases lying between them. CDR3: CASSLVLGQFYSNQPQHF. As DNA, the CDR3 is TGTGCCAGCAGCTTGGTCCTCGGACAGTTTTATAGCAATCAGCCCCAGCATTTT. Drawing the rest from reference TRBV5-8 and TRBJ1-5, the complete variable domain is EAGVTQSPTHLIKTRGQQATLRCSPISGHTSVYWYQQALGLGLQFLLWYDEGEERNRGNFPPRFSGRQFPNYSSELNVNALELEDSALYLCASSLVLGQFYSNQPQHFGDGTRLSIL.

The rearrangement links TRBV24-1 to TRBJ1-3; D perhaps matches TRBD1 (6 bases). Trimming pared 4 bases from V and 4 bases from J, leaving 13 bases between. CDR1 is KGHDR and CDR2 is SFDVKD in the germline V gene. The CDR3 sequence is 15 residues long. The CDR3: CATSEATGSGNTIYF. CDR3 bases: TGTGCCACCAGTGAGGCGACAGGTTCGGGAAACACCATATATTTT.

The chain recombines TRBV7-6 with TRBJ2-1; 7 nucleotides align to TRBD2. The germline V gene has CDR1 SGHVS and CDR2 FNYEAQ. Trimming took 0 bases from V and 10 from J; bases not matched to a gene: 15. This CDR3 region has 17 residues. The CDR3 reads CASSLAGPSGGTGEQFF. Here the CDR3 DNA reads TGTGCCAGCAGCTTAGCGGGACCTAGCGGTGGAACGGGAGAGCAGTTCTTC.

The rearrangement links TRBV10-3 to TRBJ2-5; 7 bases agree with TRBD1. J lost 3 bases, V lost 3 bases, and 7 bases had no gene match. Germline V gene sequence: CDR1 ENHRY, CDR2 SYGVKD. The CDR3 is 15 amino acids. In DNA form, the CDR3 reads TGTGCCATCAGTGATCCCGGACAGGTAAAAGAGACCCAGTACTTC. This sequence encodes CAISDPGQVKETQYF.

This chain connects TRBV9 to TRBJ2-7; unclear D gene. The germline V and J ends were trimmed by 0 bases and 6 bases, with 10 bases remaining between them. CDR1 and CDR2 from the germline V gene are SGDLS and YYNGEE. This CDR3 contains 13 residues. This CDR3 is CASSVDESREQYF. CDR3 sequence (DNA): TGTGCCAGCAGCGTAGATGAGTCCCGCGAGCAGTACTTC.

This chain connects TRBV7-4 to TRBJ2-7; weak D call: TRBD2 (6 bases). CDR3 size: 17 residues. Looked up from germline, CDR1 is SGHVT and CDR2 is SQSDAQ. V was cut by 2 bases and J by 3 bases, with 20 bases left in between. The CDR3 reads CASSLLVRRESCYEQYF. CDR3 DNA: TGTGCCAGCAGCTTACTAGTGCGACGGGAGTCCTGCTACGAGCAGTACTTC.

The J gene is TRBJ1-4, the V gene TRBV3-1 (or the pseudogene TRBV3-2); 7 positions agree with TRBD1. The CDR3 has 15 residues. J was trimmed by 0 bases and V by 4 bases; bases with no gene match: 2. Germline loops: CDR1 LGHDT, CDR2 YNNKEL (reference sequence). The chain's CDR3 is CASSLGQATNEKLFF. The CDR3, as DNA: TGTGCCAGCAGCCTTGGACAGGCAACTAATGAAAAACTGTTTTTT.

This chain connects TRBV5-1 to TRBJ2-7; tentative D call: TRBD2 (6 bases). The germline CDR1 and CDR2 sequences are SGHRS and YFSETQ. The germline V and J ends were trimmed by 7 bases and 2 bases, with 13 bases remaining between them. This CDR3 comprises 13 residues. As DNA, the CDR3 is TGCGCCAGCCGTCCCTCGGGGGCCTACGAGCAGTACTTC. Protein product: CASRPSGAYEQYF. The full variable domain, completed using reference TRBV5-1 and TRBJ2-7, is KAGVTQTPRYLIKTRGQQVTLSCSPISGHRSVSWYQQTPGQGLQFLFEYFSETQRNKGNFPGRFSGRQFSNSRSEMNVSTLELGDSALYLCASRPSGAYEQYFGPGTRLTVT.

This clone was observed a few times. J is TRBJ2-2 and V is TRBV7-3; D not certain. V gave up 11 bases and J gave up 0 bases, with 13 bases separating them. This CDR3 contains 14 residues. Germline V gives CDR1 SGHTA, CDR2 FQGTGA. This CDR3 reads CASTAGPNTGELFF. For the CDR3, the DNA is TGTGCCTCCACAGCAGGTCCGAACACCGGGGAGCTGTTTTTT.

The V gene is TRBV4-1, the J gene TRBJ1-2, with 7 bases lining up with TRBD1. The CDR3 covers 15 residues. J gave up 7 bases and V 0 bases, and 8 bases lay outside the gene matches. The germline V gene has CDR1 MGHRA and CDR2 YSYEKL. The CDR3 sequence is CASSQDLTGRVGYTF. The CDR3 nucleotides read TGCGCCAGCAGCCAAGATCTGACAGGGCGGGTTGGCTACACCTTC.

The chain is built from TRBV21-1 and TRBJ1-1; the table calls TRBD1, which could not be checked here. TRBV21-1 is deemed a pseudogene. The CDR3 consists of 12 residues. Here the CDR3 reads CASSNQNTEAFF. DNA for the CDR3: TGTGCCAGCAGCAATCAGAACACTGAAGCTTTCTTT.

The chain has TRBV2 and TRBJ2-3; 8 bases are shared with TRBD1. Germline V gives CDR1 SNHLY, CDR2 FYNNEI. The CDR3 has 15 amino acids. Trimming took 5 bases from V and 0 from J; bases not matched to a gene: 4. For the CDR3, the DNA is TGTGCCAGCAGTTTACGACAGGGGAGCACAGATACGCAGTATTTT. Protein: CASSLRQGSTDTQYF.

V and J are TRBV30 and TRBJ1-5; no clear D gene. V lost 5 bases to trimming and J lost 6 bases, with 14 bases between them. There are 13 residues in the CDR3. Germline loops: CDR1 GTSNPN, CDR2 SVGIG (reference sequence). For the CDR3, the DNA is TGTGCCTGGGCCCCGGGTGGGAGTCAGCCCCAGCATTTT. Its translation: CAWAPGGSQPQHF. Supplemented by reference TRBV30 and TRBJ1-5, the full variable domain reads SQTIHQWPATLVQPVGSPLSLECTVEGTSNPNLYWYRQAAGRGLQLLFYSVGIGQISSEVPQNLSASRPQDRQFILSSKKLLLSDSGFYLCAWAPGGSQPQHFGDGTRLSIL.

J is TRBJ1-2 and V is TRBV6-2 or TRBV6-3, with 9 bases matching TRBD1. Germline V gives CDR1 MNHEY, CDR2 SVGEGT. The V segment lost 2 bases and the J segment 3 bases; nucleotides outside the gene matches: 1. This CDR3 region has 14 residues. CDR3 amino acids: CASSYGDRDYGYTF. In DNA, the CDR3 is TGTGCCAGCAGTTACGGGGACAGGGACTATGGCTACACCTTC.

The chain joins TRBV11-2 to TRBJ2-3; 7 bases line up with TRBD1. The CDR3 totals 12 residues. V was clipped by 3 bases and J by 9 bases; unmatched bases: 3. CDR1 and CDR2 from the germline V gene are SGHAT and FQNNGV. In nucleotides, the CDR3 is TGTGCCAGCAGCTTCAGGGGGTCGACGCAGTATTTT. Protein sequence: CASSFRGSTQYF.

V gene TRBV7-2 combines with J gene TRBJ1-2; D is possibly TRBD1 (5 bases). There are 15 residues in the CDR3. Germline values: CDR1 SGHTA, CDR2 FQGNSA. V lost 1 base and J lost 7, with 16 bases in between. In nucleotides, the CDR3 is TGTGCCAGCAGCTTAGTCGCCCCGGGCCAGGGTGGCTACACCTTC. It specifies CASSLVAPGQGGYTF.

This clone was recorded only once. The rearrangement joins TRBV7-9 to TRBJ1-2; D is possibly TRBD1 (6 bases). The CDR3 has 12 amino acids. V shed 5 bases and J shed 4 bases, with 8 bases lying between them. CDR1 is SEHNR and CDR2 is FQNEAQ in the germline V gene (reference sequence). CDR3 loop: CASSLQGYGYTF. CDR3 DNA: TGTGCCAGCAGCCTACAGGGCTATGGCTACACCTTC.

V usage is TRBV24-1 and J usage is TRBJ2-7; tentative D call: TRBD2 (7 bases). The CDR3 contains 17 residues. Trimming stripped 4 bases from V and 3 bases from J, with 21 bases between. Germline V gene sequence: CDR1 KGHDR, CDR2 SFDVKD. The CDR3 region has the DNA TGTGCCACCAGTGACCGACCTGGGGGGGGGCAACTCTACGAGCAGTACTTC. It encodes CATSDRPGGGQLYEQYF.